This TCR beta chain comes out of a study of blood T cell repertoires in COVID-19 (dated by TCRdb to about 2020). About the study as a whole: Collaborator samples came from the United States, Italy and Spain and covered acute and convalescent phases of COVID-19. Where HLA class I and class II types were available, the types were taken from metadata supplied by the sample provider, not from assay-based typing. The samples were drawn from two sources: the first 160 participants of the ongoing ImmuneRACE study, and 1,000 to 1,500 subjects contributed by 6 global collaborators. The dataset comprised deeply sampled blood TCRbeta repertoires from subjects exposed to, actively infected with, or recovered from COVID-19. The material from the prospective study consisted of cDNA or gDNA derived from T cells, B-cell-depleted T cells, or PBMCs. The sample metadata nearly always contained a de-identified subject ID, COVID-19 status, age in years and sex. The repertoires were made available in a free public database intended to serve as a resource for research on the immune response to SARS-CoV-2. Overall study outcomes, separate from this receptor: Clinical and demographic metadata were provided uncurated, with the amount varying by source and participant.

Participants in the prospective study were enrolled through a virtual design, were aged about 18 to 100 years, and lived in approximately 24 United States geographic areas. In the prospective study, participants were assigned to cohorts based on the clinical history participants reported in a screening survey and a study questionnaire. Recovered participants in ImmuneRACE Cohort 3 were defined as having two consecutive negative NP/OP PCR tests, clearance from a healthcare professional, or resolution of symptoms. Mobile phlebotomists in the prospective study collected whole blood, serum and a nasopharyngeal or oropharyngeal swab from every participant. Over a roughly 2-month period, participants in the prospective study had the option of providing additional blood draws and questionnaires. Prospective study blood samples were shipped either frozen or at room temperature before DNA extraction. The CDR3 goes from the cysteine to the phenylalanine over 14 residues. CDR3 DNA is the only sequence kept; it has 42 bases, read in frame from the first base. V and J lose 1 base and 7 bases, and a span of 11 bases separates them. CDR1 SEHNR and CDR2 FQNEAQ are derived from the germline V gene (reference sequence).

TCRbeta CDR3 regions were amplified from genomic DNA by means of the immunoSEQ Assay, a bias-controlled multiplex PCR. From the authors' description of their analysis: The number of nucleated cells in each sample was estimated by amplification of reference gene primers within the assay. Sequence reads were collapsed and filtered to measure the absolute abundance of every unique TCRbeta CDR3 rearrangement. For each sample, productive Simpson clonality was calculated by taking the square root of Simpson's diversity index across productive rearrangements. TCRdb carries this immuneACCESS record with in-frame sequences only. Its versions omit some clonotypes, under half of them owing to an unresolved V gene in the studies checked, with the rest unexplained. Clone size and V and J calls were adopted from that table, with D and trimming inferred from the DNA. A total of 250,000 to 350,000 clones appear in this sample, over 85% of them only once. Jointly, the top ten make up around 2.6% of the sample.

With respect to this clone: This clone's antigen is unknown. No much larger clone is present one base from it, and per-base qualities are unavailable.

Input material: PBMCs or T cells enriched from blood (not recorded which). The V gene is TRBV7-9 and the J gene is TRBJ2-1; perhaps TRBD2 is the D gene, with 6 bases matching. The TCR originated in a man in his 60s who had recovered from COVID-19. The DNA sequence reads TGTGCCAGCAGCTTAGGTGGCGGGGCGAATGAGCAGTTCTTC. It is translated as CASSLGGGANEQFF.